These 27 T cell receptor beta chains share one sample of origin, sequenced in a study of shared clonotypes between healthy human individuals. Repertoires were generated with immunoSEQ multiplex PCR, while TCRdb's copy carries only in-frame clones and drops some. The table has 2 million to 2.5 million clones, approximately 95% seen once; the top ten hold 0.39%. The sequenced sample consisted of naive CD4+ T cells from PBMCs. Subset here: CD45RA+ positively selected. These receptors all stem from a man younger than 30 in good health. Some clones in this sample may be carry-over from other donors' samples.

V usage is TRBV28 and J usage is TRBJ2-5; 8 positions agree with TRBD1. Trimming removed 4 bases from V and 2 bases from J; junction bases left unmatched: 6. CDR1 is MDHEN and CDR2 is SYDVKM in the germline V gene. This CDR3 is 15 amino acids long. The CDR3 DNA sequence: TGTGCCAGCAGTTCTCCGACAGGGGTACAAGAGACCCAGTACTTC. Translating it yields CASSSPTGVQETQYF.

The V call is TRBV7-2, the J call TRBJ2-7; no reliable D call. Trimming removed 1 base at V and 0 bases at J, with 10 bases between. The germline CDR1 and CDR2 sequences are SGHTA and FQGNSA. The CDR3 length is 15 residues. Written as DNA, the CDR3 is TGTGCCAGCAGCTTAGGTCCACGTGTCTCCTACGAGCAGTACTTC. It codes for CASSLGPRVSYEQYF.

The genes are TRBV6-1 and TRBJ2-7, with D possibly being TRBD1 (6 bases). Trimming stripped 5 bases from V and 5 bases from J, with 19 bases between. Germline values: CDR1 MNHNS, CDR2 SASEGT. The CDR3 spans 15 residues. Written as DNA, the CDR3 is TGTGCCAGCAGTCCCAACAGGGTGAGCCTCCACGAGCAGTACTTC. Its translation is CASSPNRVSLHEQYF.

This clone has a single count. Other DNA sequences in the sample encode the same CDR3. The rearrangement links TRBV5-4 to TRBJ2-5, with D perhaps matching TRBD1 (6 bases). This CDR3 has 13 residues. Germline V lookup: CDR1 SGHNT, CDR2 YYREEE (reference sequence). Trimming removed 0 bases at V and 4 bases at J, with 7 bases between. The CDR3 sequence is CASSLGGGETQYF. CDR3 nucleotides: TGTGCCAGCAGCTTGGGAGGGGGAGAGACCCAGTACTTC.

The chain joins TRBV9 to TRBJ1-2; unclear D gene. V lost 0 bases, J lost 7 bases, and 10 bases lay in between. The CDR3 is 13 amino acids. CDR1 is SGDLS, CDR2 YYNGEE, per germline. The CDR3: CASSVDSEGGYTF. Here the CDR3 DNA reads TGTGCCAGCAGCGTAGACTCTGAGGGTGGCTACACCTTC.

This clone has just a few counts. V and J are TRBV6-5 and TRBJ1-3; no clear D. Germline CDR1 MNHEY, CDR2 SVGAGI. This CDR3 region has 14 residues. The ends were cut back, 2 bases at V and 7 bases at J, with 12 bases in the middle. The CDR3 coding sequence is TGTGCCAGCAGTTACGATTCGGTGGGGAACACCATATATTTT. It codes for CASSYDSVGNTIYF.

The genes are TRBV11-2 and TRBJ1-4, with 7 bases aligning to TRBD1. The V segment lost 1 base and the J segment 6 bases; nucleotides outside the gene matches: 11. The CDR3 is made up of 17 amino acids. Germline CDR1 reads SGHAT; CDR2 reads FQNNGV. CDR3 residues: CASSLGVRDSPHEKLFF. The CDR3 DNA reads as TGTGCCAGCAGCTTAGGCGTCCGGGACAGCCCACATGAAAAACTGTTTTTT.

This clone was seen once. V usage is TRBV5-4 and J usage is TRBJ2-1, with 7 bases that match TRBD2. V lost 1 base, J lost 6 bases, and 4 bases stayed unmatched. The CDR3 is 14 amino acids. From germline, CDR1 is SGHNT and CDR2 YYREEE (reference sequence). Here the CDR3 reads CASSLTGRLNEQFF. CDR3 in DNA: TGTGCCAGCAGCTTGACCGGGAGGCTCAATGAGCAGTTCTTC.

V usage is TRBV7-9 and J usage is TRBJ2-7; D is possibly TRBD1 (5 bases). V was cut by 5 bases and J by 7 bases, with 12 bases left in between. Germline V lookup: CDR1 SEHNR, CDR2 FQNEAQ (reference sequence). The CDR3 is made up of 12 amino acids. The CDR3 DNA reads TGTGCCAGCAGCCCACAGGTGTTTGAGCAGTACTTC. This encodes CASSPQVFEQYF.

The rearrangement links TRBV7-9 to TRBJ1-1, with D maybe TRBD1 (5 bases). V lost 2 bases and J lost 0, with 10 bases in between. This CDR3 spans 15 amino acids. Germline CDR1 and CDR2: SEHNR and FQNEAQ (reference sequence). CDR3 sequence: CASSLLPGVNTEAFF. CDR3 bases: TGTGCCAGCAGCTTACTGCCGGGGGTGAACACTGAAGCTTTCTTT.

V usage is TRBV19 and J usage is TRBJ2-1, with 13 bases lining up with TRBD2. Looked up from germline, CDR1 is LNHDA and CDR2 is SQIVND (reference sequence). The CDR3 extends over 16 amino acids. J gave up 7 bases and V 4 bases, and 7 bases lay outside the gene matches. Written as DNA, the CDR3 is TGTGCCAGTAGTACCTTGACTAGCGGGAGGTCGAATGAGCAGTTCTTC. Translated: CASSTLTSGRSNEQFF.

The genes are TRBV5-1 and TRBJ2-1; 10 bases fit TRBD2. After removal of 1 base from V and 3 bases from J, the junction contained 4 bases not matched to a gene. Germline CDR1 SGHRS, CDR2 YFSETQ. This CDR3 comprises 16 residues. The CDR3 region is CASSLSRTSGYNEQFF. The DNA for the CDR3 is TGCGCCAGCAGCTTGTCTAGGACTAGCGGCTACAATGAGCAGTTCTTC.

This clone was detected once. The junction and the germline gene differ at one end; a read error may be behind it. The V and J genes are TRBV5-4 and TRBJ1-3, with D unclear. The CDR3 is 12 residues long. The germline gives CDR1 SGHNT, CDR2 YYREEE (reference sequence). The DNA for the CDR3 is TGCAAGCACGGAAACTCTGGAAACACCATATATTTT. Encoded protein: CKHGNSGNTIYF.

This clone came up once. V usage is TRBV28 and J usage is TRBJ1-5; TRBD1 is a possible D gene (6 bases). The germline CDR1 and CDR2 sequences are MDHEN and SYDVKM. Trimming shortened V by 0 bases and J by 2 bases, and 11 bases separated the two germline ends. The CDR3 has 16 residues. CDR3 loop: CASSLWPGERNQPQHF. CDR3 bases: TGTGCCAGCAGTTTATGGCCAGGGGAGCGCAATCAGCCCCAGCATTTT.

In its sample, this clone was seen once. The CDR3 spells CASSAQTGIQETQYF. In DNA, the CDR3 is TGTGCCAGCAGCGCACAGACAGGGATCCAAGAGACCCAGTACTTC. V and J are TRBV9 and TRBJ2-5; 7 nucleotides line up with TRBD1. Germline V gene data show CDR1 as SGDLS and CDR2 as YYNGEE. Trimming removed 3 bases from V and 1 base from J; junction bases left unmatched: 6. This CDR3 spans 15 amino acids.

V usage is TRBV6-6 and J usage is TRBJ2-7; 12 bases fit TRBD2. Unmatched junction bases numbered 2, after V lost 5 bases and J lost 0 bases. The CDR3 spans 15 residues. Germline loops: CDR1 MNHNY, CDR2 SVGAGI (reference sequence). The CDR3 DNA reads TGTGCCAGCAGTCGGACTAGCGGGGCCTCCTACGAGCAGTACTTC. Protein sequence: CASSRTSGASYEQYF.

The chain carries TRBV7-2 and TRBJ2-1; tentative D call: TRBD2 (7 bases). In germline, CDR1 is SGHTA, CDR2 FQGNSA. The CDR3 has 13 residues. Between the trimmed V and J ends, which lost 5 bases and 9 bases, there was a span of 14 bases. As DNA, the CDR3 is TGTGCCAGCAGCCAGGGGACTAACCTTGAGCAGTTCTTC. Translating gives CASSQGTNLEQFF.

This sequence joins TRBV11-2 and TRBJ1-2, with D tentatively TRBD1 (5 bases). The V gene lost 5 bases and the J gene lost 9 bases, with 19 bases spanning the gap. Germline assignment: CDR1 SGHAT and CDR2 FQNNGV. The CDR3 contains 14 residues. CDR3 DNA: TGTGCCAGCAGCCCATATCAGTCAGGGTTGAGCTACACCTTC. It codes for CASSPYQSGLSYTF.

This chain uses TRBV6-1 with TRBJ2-3; perhaps TRBD1 as D (7 bases). The CDR3 spans 15 residues. CDR1 and CDR2 (germline): MNHNS, SASEGT. The germline V and J ends were trimmed by 7 bases and 3 bases, with 17 bases remaining between them. The CDR3 is CASNGGGVRTDTQYF. CDR3 DNA sequence: TGTGCCAGCAATGGAGGGGGCGTAAGGACAGATACGCAGTATTTT.

This clone was detected once. This chain connects TRBV7-9 to TRBJ2-1, with TRBD2 matching 7 bases. Germline values: CDR1 SEHNR, CDR2 FQNEAQ (reference sequence). With 5 bases clipped from V and 8 bases from J, the junction kept 12 bases outside the gene matches. There are 15 residues in the CDR3. The CDR3 DNA reads as TGTGCCAGCAGCCAAGACTGGACTAGAAGGGATGAGCAGTTCTTC. This gives the protein CASSQDWTRRDEQFF.

The chain combines TRBV4-3 with TRBJ2-7, with 7 positions matching TRBD2. CDR3 length: 18 amino acids. Germline trimming cut 3 bases from V and 2 bases from J; bases unmatched to any gene: 16. From germline, CDR1 is LGHNA and CDR2 YSLEER. The CDR3 sequence is CASSQEIISGGTPYEQYF. The CDR3, as DNA: TGCGCCAGCAGCCAGGAGATTATATCGGGGGGAACTCCCTACGAGCAGTACTTC.

Concerning this clone: The sample holds other DNA sequences that translate to the same CDR3. The chain employs TRBV19 and TRBJ2-7; 15 positions match TRBD2. Trimming at V came to 5 bases and at J to 3 bases, leaving 2 bases not matched to a gene. CDR3 length: 15 residues. CDR1 is LNHDA and CDR2 is SQIVND in the germline V gene (reference sequence). In DNA form, the CDR3 reads TGTGCCAGTAGTGCGGGACTAGCGGGAGGCTACGAGCAGTACTTC. Translation gives CASSAGLAGGYEQYF. Combining the CDR3 with reference TRBV19 and TRBJ2-7 gives the whole variable domain DGGITQSPKYLFRKEGQNVTLSCEQNLNHDAMYWYRQDPGQGLRLIYYSQIVNDFQKGDIAEGYSVSREKKESFPLTVTSAQKNPTAFYLCASSAGLAGGYEQYFGPGTRLTVT.

The V gene is TRBV5-5, the J gene TRBJ2-3; D gene unclear. Germline CDR1 SGHKS, CDR2 YYEKEE (reference sequence). The CDR3 sequence is 14 residues long. V shed 2 bases and J shed 4 bases, with 11 bases lying between them. The CDR3 bases are TGTGCCAGCAGCTTCCAAGCTCCCCCAGATACGCAGTATTTT. Its translation is CASSFQAPPDTQYF. The full variable domain, completed using reference TRBV5-5 and TRBJ2-3, is DAGVTQSPTHLIKTRGQQVTLRCSPISGHKSVSWYQQVLGQGPQFIFQYYEKEERGRGNFPDRFSARQFPNYSSELNVNALLLGDSALYLCASSFQAPPDTQYFGPGTRLTVL.

CDR3 amino acids: CASSPGQVSGNTIYF. The DNA of the CDR3 is TGTGCCAGCAGCCCGGGACAGGTCTCTGGAAACACCATATATTTT. This rearrangement joins TRBV9 to TRBJ1-3; TRBD1 agrees at 8 bases. The germline V gene encodes CDR1 SGDLS and CDR2 YYNGEE. The CDR3 contains 15 residues. The J segment lost 0 bases and the V segment lost 4 bases, leaving 3 bases of the junction unmatched.

A single count supports this clone. The V call is TRBV28, the J call TRBJ2-7; 7 bases are shared with TRBD1. The junction had 8 bases not matched to a gene; V was cut back by 5 bases and J by 1 base. Per the germline V gene, CDR1 is MDHEN and CDR2 is SYDVKM. This CDR3 has 15 amino acids. CDR3 loop: CASSQGQARSYEQYF. DNA of the CDR3: TGTGCCAGCAGTCAAGGACAGGCGCGGTCCTACGAGCAGTACTTC.

The rearrangement uses TRBV5-1 and TRBJ2-1; TRBD1 agrees at 7 bases. The CDR3 runs to 15 residues. CDR1 is SGHRS, CDR2 YFSETQ, per germline. V trimming: 6 bases; J trimming: 0 bases; junction bases outside the gene matches: 6. CDR3: CASTPRQGSYNEQFF. CDR3 nucleotide sequence: TGCGCCAGCACCCCCCGACAGGGCTCCTACAATGAGCAGTTCTTC. The full variable domain, completed using reference TRBV5-1 and TRBJ2-1, is KAGVTQTPRYLIKTRGQQVTLSCSPISGHRSVSWYQQTPGQGLQFLFEYFSETQRNKGNFPGRFSGRQFSNSRSEMNVSTLELGDSALYLCASTPRQGSYNEQFFGPGTRLTVL.

The chain joins TRBV13 to TRBJ2-1, with TRBD2 matching over 14 bases. V trimming: 5 bases; J trimming: 2 bases; junction bases outside the gene matches: 23. Germline V gene lookup returns CDR1 PRHDT and CDR2 FYEKMQ (reference sequence). This CDR3 spans 23 amino acids. In nucleotides, the CDR3 is TGTGCCAGCAGCCCCCGGCAGGGGGCGCGTGGACTAGCGGGAGGTCCCCCCTACAATGAGCAGTTCTTC. Translating gives CASSPRQGARGLAGGPPYNEQFF.